The 27 T cell receptor beta chains below come from one sample, sequenced in a study of blood T cell repertoires in COVID-19. Generated by immunoSEQ multiplex PCR, the TCRdb table keeps only in-frame clones and is missing some. Of some 120,000 clones in the sample, 82% were seen once. The specimen sequenced was peripheral blood. Receptor source: a human donor in a cohort sampled during active COVID-19.

The chain recombines TRBV5-4 with TRBJ2-5, with a tentative D call TRBD1 (6 bases). CDR3 size: 15 residues. V shed 4 bases and J shed 5 bases, with 18 bases lying between them. Germline CDR1 SGHNT, CDR2 YYREEE (reference sequence). CDR3 region: CASSRMVTGSETQYF. The DNA of the CDR3 is TGTGCCAGCAGCCGGATGGTCACAGGGAGTGAGACCCAGTACTTC.

This chain uses TRBV27 with TRBJ2-7, with TRBD1 identical over 7 bases. V shed 4 bases, J shed 2 bases, and the junction held 8 bases outside the gene matches. Germline CDR1 and CDR2: MNHEY and SMNVEV (reference sequence). The CDR3 is made up of 15 amino acids. For the CDR3, the DNA is TGTGCCAGCAGTTCAAAACCGGGACAGACCTACGAGCAGTACTTC. Its translation: CASSSKPGQTYEQYF.

The J gene is TRBJ2-5, the V gene TRBV7-9; no clear D gene. The germline V and J ends were trimmed by 0 bases and 2 bases, with 16 bases remaining between them. Germline loops: CDR1 SEHNR, CDR2 FQNEAQ (reference sequence). The CDR3 has 17 residues. CDR3 coding DNA: TGTGCCAGCAGCTTAGCGCGTAGCCAAAGCCGACAAGAGACCCAGTACTTC. Amino acid sequence: CASSLARSQSRQETQYF.

This chain connects TRBV7-2 to TRBJ1-6; a weak D match, TRBD1 (5 bases). The CDR3 loop spans 16 amino acids. Germline CDR1 reads SGHTA; CDR2 reads FQGNSA. Trimming left V 5 bases short and J 3 bases short, with 14 bases between. The chain's CDR3 is CASSPRDGSYNSPLHF. CDR3 sequence (DNA): TGTGCCAGCAGCCCCCGGGACGGGAGCTATAATTCACCCCTCCACTTT.

The chain combines TRBV7-6 with TRBJ2-7, with a possible D match to TRBD1 (5 bases). V dropped 4 bases and J dropped 7 bases, with 14 bases sitting between them. Germline V CDR1 and CDR2: SGHVS, FNYEAQ. The CDR3 is made up of 13 amino acids. The CDR3 DNA is TGTGCCAGCAGCTCGACAGTTTTGAGGGAGCAGTACTTC. Translated: CASSSTVLREQYF. Variable domain in full (rest from reference TRBV7-6 and TRBJ2-7): GAGVSQSPRYKVTKRGQDVALRCDPISGHVSLYWYRQALGQGPEFLTYFNYEAQQDKSGLPNDRFSAERPEGSISTLTIQRTEQRDSAMYRCASSSTVLREQYFGPGTRLTVT.

This clone has more than one count but fewer than ten. The V call is TRBV5-5, the J call TRBJ2-5, with 9 bases aligning to TRBD1. Germline lookup yields CDR1 SGHKS and CDR2 YYEKEE (reference sequence). The CDR3 runs 14 residues. The V gene end was trimmed by 0 bases and the J gene end by 4 bases; junction bases not matched to a gene: 1. The DNA of the CDR3 is TGTGCCAGCAGCTTGGACAGGGGGCGAGAGACCCAGTACTTC. It is translated as CASSLDRGRETQYF.

The V and J genes are TRBV4-3 and TRBJ1-4; TRBD1 is a possible D gene (6 bases). V was cut by 0 bases and J by 3 bases, with 14 bases left in between. Per the germline V gene, CDR1 is LGHNA and CDR2 is YSLEER. The CDR3 runs to 17 residues. The CDR3 sequence: CASSQEGQGNSNEKLFF. For the CDR3, the DNA is TGCGCCAGCAGCCAAGAGGGGCAGGGGAATTCTAATGAAAAACTGTTTTTT.

The rearrangement uses TRBV5-1 and TRBJ2-6, with D tentatively TRBD1 (5 bases). Trimming removed 5 bases at V and 1 base at J, with 10 bases between. Per germline, CDR1 SGHRS and CDR2 YFSETQ. The CDR3 sequence is 15 residues long. The CDR3 DNA follows: TGCGCCAGCAGGACGGACATTTCTGGGGCCAACGTCCTGACTTTC. Its translation: CASRTDISGANVLTF.

The V and J genes are TRBV19 and TRBJ2-1; 10 bases line up with TRBD2. The CDR3 has 20 residues. The trim removed 3 bases at V and 5 bases at J, leaving 19 bases unmatched. CDR1 is LNHDA and CDR2 is SQIVND in the germline V gene (reference sequence). This CDR3 is CASSIRVGLAGDRIDNEQFF. As DNA, the CDR3 is TGTGCCAGTAGTATTAGAGTAGGGCTAGCGGGGGACAGAATCGACAATGAGCAGTTCTTC. Full variable domain (remainder filled in from reference TRBV19 and TRBJ2-1): DGGITQSPKYLFRKEGQNVTLSCEQNLNHDAMYWYRQDPGQGLRLIYYSQIVNDFQKGDIAEGYSVSREKKESFPLTVTSAQKNPTAFYLCASSIRVGLAGDRIDNEQFFGPGTRLTVL.

The chain links TRBV6-6 to TRBJ1-5; TRBD1 matches at 7 bases. Germline loops: CDR1 MNHNY, CDR2 SVGAGI (reference sequence). V dropped 5 bases and J dropped 5; count of bases not matched to a gene: 9. This CDR3 spans 15 amino acids. This CDR3 reads CASSPGTEAHQPQHF. The CDR3 DNA sequence: TGTGCCAGCAGTCCCGGGACAGAGGCTCATCAGCCCCAGCATTTT.

The table lists this clone with a count of one. The chain is built from TRBV6-2 or TRBV6-3 and TRBJ2-2, with 10 bases identical to TRBD2. Germline V gene sequence: CDR1 MNHEY, CDR2 SVGEGT. V shed 6 bases and J 6 bases; nucleotides not matched to a gene: 7. This CDR3 is 15 amino acids long. The CDR3 loop is CASRPSGGWSGELFF. CDR3 bases: TGTGCCAGCAGACCTAGCGGGGGATGGTCCGGGGAGCTGTTTTTT.

This chain links TRBV7-2 with TRBJ1-1; D gene unclear. The germline V gene encodes CDR1 SGHTA and CDR2 FQGNSA. The CDR3 sequence is 14 residues long. V was trimmed by 0 bases and J by 1 base, leaving 6 bases between them. CDR3 in DNA: TGTGCCAGCAGCTTAGCGGGAGCGAACACTGAAGCTTTCTTT. It yields the protein CASSLAGANTEAFF.

The chain combines TRBV7-9 with TRBJ2-5; a weak D match, TRBD2 (6 bases). The V gene's germline CDR1 is SEHNR and CDR2 FQNEAQ (reference sequence). The V gene lost 5 bases and the J gene lost 1 base, with 14 bases spanning the gap. This CDR3 spans 15 amino acids. CDR3 in amino acids: CASSPGGLVQETQYF. The CDR3 coding sequence is TGTGCCAGCAGCCCTGGGGGACTCGTCCAAGAGACCCAGTACTTC. The full variable domain, completed using reference TRBV7-9 and TRBJ2-5, is DTGVSQNPRHKITKRGQNVTFRCDPISEHNRLYWYRQTLGQGPEFLTYFQNEAQLEKSRLLSDRFSAERPKGSFSTLEIQRTEQGDSAMYLCASSPGGLVQETQYFGPGTRLLVL.

This clone was observed a few times. The chain recombines TRBV6-2 or TRBV6-3 with TRBJ1-2; 7 positions match TRBD1. CDR3 length: 12 residues. V was clipped by 4 bases and J by 5 bases; unmatched bases: 1. Germline V CDR1 and CDR2: MNHEY, SVGEGT. CDR3 sequence reads: CASSWTGYGYTF. The CDR3, as DNA: TGTGCCAGCAGTTGGACAGGTTATGGCTACACCTTC.

The chain employs TRBV7-8 and TRBJ2-1; 8 nucleotides match TRBD1. The CDR3 spans 15 residues. Germline-derived CDR1 and CDR2 are SGHVS and FQNEAQ. J gave up 4 bases and V 5 bases, and 7 bases lay outside the gene matches. The CDR3 spells CASSNTGGLYNEQFF. The DNA of the CDR3 is TGTGCCAGCAGCAACACAGGGGGTCTATACAATGAGCAGTTCTTC. Full variable domain (remainder filled in from reference TRBV7-8 and TRBJ2-1): GAGVSQSPRYKVAKRGQDVALRCDPISGHVSLFWYQQALGQGPEFLTYFQNEAQLDKSGLPSDRFFAERPEGSVSTLKIQRTQQEDSAVYLCASSNTGGLYNEQFFGPGTRLTVL.

J is TRBJ2-2 and V is TRBV25-1; D unclear. Germline CDR1 MGHDK, CDR2 SYGVNS. This CDR3 contains 16 residues. V shed 6 bases and J shed 5 bases, with 19 bases lying between them. In DNA, the CDR3 is TGTGCCAGCAGCCCCGACCAATATAGCCTTACCGGGGAGCTGTTTTTT. It codes for CASSPDQYSLTGELFF.

The chain has TRBV7-9 and TRBJ2-1, with TRBD2 matching 10 bases. Germline loops: CDR1 SEHNR, CDR2 FQNEAQ (reference sequence). Trimming cost V 5 bases and J 9 bases; bases outside gene matches: 13. The CDR3 sequence is 16 residues long. CDR3 region: CASSLAGSGGATEQFF. CDR3 sequence (DNA): TGTGCCAGCAGCCTCGCGGGAAGCGGGGGGGCTACTGAGCAGTTCTTC. The full variable domain, its missing parts supplied by reference TRBV7-9 and TRBJ2-1, is DTGVSQNPRHKITKRGQNVTFRCDPISEHNRLYWYRQTLGQGPEFLTYFQNEAQLEKSRLLSDRFSAERPKGSFSTLEIQRTEQGDSAMYLCASSLAGSGGATEQFFGPGTRLTVL.

The chain combines TRBV15 with TRBJ2-5, with 8 nucleotides matching TRBD1. This CDR3 contains 17 residues. Trimming cost V 1 base and J 2 bases; bases outside gene matches: 9. CDR1 and CDR2 (germline): LNHNV, YYDKDF (reference sequence). The CDR3 protein is CATSRGAGGYMQETQYF. As DNA, the CDR3 is TGTGCCACCAGCAGAGGGGCAGGGGGCTATATGCAAGAGACCCAGTACTTC.

The chain is built from TRBV28 and TRBJ2-3, with 7 bases aligning to TRBD2. Germline loops: CDR1 MDHEN, CDR2 SYDVKM. There are 15 residues in the CDR3. The ends lost 3 bases at V and 2 bases at J; junction bases unmatched: 5. The CDR3: CASSFPGGTTDTQYF. The CDR3 nucleotides read TGTGCCAGCAGTTTCCCCGGGGGGACCACAGATACGCAGTATTTT.

The V gene is TRBV6-1, the J gene TRBJ1-4, with 10 bases matching TRBD1. CDR3 length equals 16 residues. Germline CDR1 reads MNHNS; CDR2 reads SASEGT. With V trimmed by 3 bases and J by 4 bases, 5 bases remained unmatched. CDR3 loop: CASSDFRTGGNEKLFF. CDR3 nucleotide sequence: TGTGCCAGCAGTGATTTCAGGACAGGGGGTAATGAAAAACTGTTTTTT.

The V gene is TRBV7-2, the J gene TRBJ2-5; D uncertain. The CDR3 contains 15 residues. Per the germline V gene, CDR1 is SGHTA and CDR2 is FQGNSA. Trimming cost V 4 bases and J 5 bases, with 17 bases left between them. The CDR3 loop is CASSSSGRSPETQYF. In DNA form, the CDR3 reads TGTGCCAGCAGCTCCTCCGGTAGATCTCCGGAGACCCAGTACTTC.

This clone has just a few counts. The chain recombines TRBV20-1 with TRBJ2-1, with 7 bases matching TRBD2. After removal of 5 bases from V and 3 bases from J, the junction contained 7 bases not matched to a gene. CDR3 length: 14 amino acids. The V gene's germline CDR1 is DFQATT and CDR2 SNEGSKA (reference sequence). CDR3 loop: CSAGGGGNYNEQFF. CDR3 DNA sequence: TGCAGTGCTGGTGGGGGGGGGAACTACAATGAGCAGTTCTTC.

V usage is TRBV12-1 and J usage is TRBJ2-7; TRBD1 reflects the table's D call only, with no check against the DNA. TRBV12-1 is deemed a pseudogene. CDR3 length equals 16 residues. CDR3 region: CASSFSQDSFTYEQYF. DNA of the CDR3: TGTGCCAGCAGCTTTTCCCAGGACAGCTTTACCTACGAGCAGTACTTC.

This chain joins TRBV29-1 and TRBJ2-5, with 8 positions matching TRBD2. The germline CDR1 and CDR2 sequences are SQVTM and ANQGSEA. The CDR3 runs 13 residues. V dropped 6 bases and J dropped 5; count of bases not matched to a gene: 8. The CDR3 DNA follows: TGCAGCGTGACGGCGGGGGGCCGGGAGACCCAGTACTTC. Residues: CSVTAGGRETQYF.

The V gene is TRBV6-1, the J gene TRBJ2-3; no firm D call. V lost 1 base and J 1 base, leaving 6 bases between the germline ends. CDR1 is MNHNS, CDR2 SASEGT, per germline. CDR3 length equals 14 residues. This chain's CDR3 is CASSEGARTDTQYF. The DNA for the CDR3 is TGTGCCAGCAGTGAAGGGGCGCGCACAGATACGCAGTATTTT.

Here the CDR3 reads CASSLLPRGTDTQYF. The CDR3 nucleotides read TGTGCCAGCAGCTTACTCCCACGGGGCACAGATACGCAGTATTTT. The V and J genes are TRBV7-9 and TRBJ2-3; D gene ambiguous. Germline lookup yields CDR1 SEHNR and CDR2 FQNEAQ (reference sequence). V lost 2 bases, J lost 1 base, and 10 bases lay in between. The CDR3 totals 15 residues.

The J gene is TRBJ1-4, the V gene TRBV6-6, with 8 bases lining up with TRBD1. This CDR3 is built from 14 residues. Trimming removed 2 bases from V and 5 bases from J; junction bases left unmatched: 1. Per germline, CDR1 MNHNY and CDR2 SVGAGI (reference sequence). The CDR3 DNA sequence: TGTGCCAGCAGTTACCGGACAGGGAATGAAAAACTGTTTTTT. This sequence encodes CASSYRTGNEKLFF.